The 21 T cell receptor beta chains in this list originate from one sample, sequenced in a study of identical twins. One entry per CDR3 protein results from TCRdb running MiXCR on the 5' RACE reads. This table holds 600,000 to 700,000 distinct CDR3 sequences, 21% found once. This same sample was also part of a study on T cells expressing NK-cell markers.

The sample was PBMCs. The receptors were sampled from a woman between 18 and 29 years old in good health.

V usage is TRBV5-1 and J usage is TRBJ1-1; D not resolved. The V end lost 4 bases, the J end lost 1 base, and 11 bases lay between the germline ends. This CDR3 is 14 amino acids long. The V gene's germline CDR1 is SGHRS and CDR2 YFSETQ. The DNA of the CDR3 is TGCGCCAGCAGCCGGTTGTCGGGGAACACTGAAGCTTTCTTT. Amino acid sequence: CASSRLSGNTEAFF.

V gene TRBV20-1 combines with J gene TRBJ1-5; D unresolved. There are 12 residues in the CDR3. The V end was cut by 6 bases, the J end by 3 bases, with 9 bases between. CDR1 is DFQATT, CDR2 SNEGSKA, per germline (reference sequence). CDR3 DNA sequence: TGCAGTGCCAGCGACAACAATCAGCCCCAGCATTTT. Translation: CSASDNNQPQHF.

The sample holds a few counts of this clonotype. The chain combines TRBV7-2 with TRBJ2-1, with 12 bases matching TRBD2. This CDR3 region has 19 residues. CDR1 and CDR2 from the germline V gene are SGHTA and FQGNSA. The V and J ends lost 0 bases and 3 bases, in that order; junction bases with no gene match: 9. The CDR3 region has the DNA TGTGCCAGCAGCTTAGCCCCGGGACTAGCGGGCCTCCTCTACAATGAGCAGTTCTTC. Translation: CASSLAPGLAGLLYNEQFF.

This clonotype has a single count. The chain links TRBV25-1 to TRBJ2-5; D not resolved. This CDR3 is 15 amino acids long. Trimming took 5 bases from V and 4 from J, leaving 17 bases between them. Germline CDR1 is MGHDK and CDR2 is SYGVNS. The CDR3 DNA reads TGTGCCAGCAGTCCATACCCCGAGGCTGGAGAGACCCAGTACTTC. Its protein is CASSPYPEAGETQYF. The complete variable domain, with remaining parts taken from reference TRBV25-1 and TRBJ2-5, reads EADIYQTPRYLVIGTGKKITLECSQTMGHDKMYWYQQDPGMELHLIHYSYGVNSTEKGDLSSESTVSRIRTEHFPLTLESARPSHTSQYLCASSPYPEAGETQYFGPGTRLLVL.

This clonotype occurred a few times. The V and J genes are TRBV20-1 and TRBJ1-1, with D perhaps matching TRBD1 (6 bases). CDR3 size: 13 residues. Trimming took off 4 bases at V and 0 bases at J, with 9 bases between the two ends. From germline, CDR1 is DFQATT and CDR2 SNEGSKA (reference sequence). In DNA form, the CDR3 reads TGCAGTGCTAAGTGGACAGTGAACACTGAAGCTTTCTTT. Protein sequence: CSAKWTVNTEAFF.

V gene TRBV7-8 combines with J gene TRBJ2-1; D ambiguous. The V gene's germline CDR1 is SGHVS and CDR2 FQNEAQ. This CDR3 comprises 13 residues. The V and J ends lost 2 bases and 5 bases respectively, with 7 bases between them. The CDR3 spells CASSLSPHNEQFF. DNA of the CDR3: TGTGCCAGCAGCTTAAGTCCTCACAATGAGCAGTTCTTC.

The chain links TRBV12-3 or TRBV12-4 to TRBJ2-2; D ambiguous. Trimming removed 4 bases from V and 6 bases from J, with 9 bases in between. The CDR3 is made up of 13 amino acids. The CDR3 sequence: CASSSSLPGELFF. CDR3 DNA sequence: TGTGCCAGCAGTTCCTCCCTCCCCGGGGAGCTGTTTTTT.

CDR3 protein: CASSPPAGGGDEQFF. In DNA form, the CDR3 reads TGTGCCAGCTCACCACCGGCGGGGGGAGGCGATGAGCAGTTCTTC. The chain links TRBV18 to TRBJ2-1; TRBD2 matches 8 bases. Germline V gene lookup returns CDR1 KGHSH and CDR2 LQKENI. CDR3 length: 15 amino acids. J lost 8 bases, V lost 0 bases, and 6 bases had no gene match.

The V and J genes are TRBV20-1 and TRBJ1-1, with D unclear. The germline CDR1 and CDR2 sequences are DFQATT and SNEGSKA (reference sequence). With 4 bases removed from V and 5 bases from J, the gap between germline ends came to 14 bases. This CDR3 comprises 13 residues. The CDR3 coding sequence is TGCAGTGCTATTTGGAGATGGGAGACTGAAGCTTTCTTT. It specifies CSAIWRWETEAFF.

Only a few counts were recorded for this clonotype. The chain has TRBV4-2 and TRBJ1-6; TRBD1 aligns across 7 bases. The V gene's germline CDR1 is LGHNA and CDR2 YNFKEQ. The CDR3 length is 15 residues. With 1 base clipped from V and 7 bases from J, the junction kept 4 bases outside the gene matches. CDR3 amino acids: CASSQVGGGNSPLHF. In DNA, the CDR3 is TGTGCCAGCAGCCAAGTGGGAGGGGGCAATTCACCCCTCCACTTT.

This clonotype was counted only a few times. The gene calls are TRBV28 and TRBJ1-2; D possibly corresponds to TRBD1 (6 bases). The CDR3 spans 14 residues. Per germline, CDR1 MDHEN and CDR2 SYDVKM. Trimming removed 2 bases at V and 2 bases at J, with 9 bases between. CDR3 in DNA: TGTGCCAGCAGTTTAACAGGGACAAACTATGGCTACACCTTC. The encoded protein is CASSLTGTNYGYTF.

The V and J genes are TRBV7-9 and TRBJ2-7; D not resolved. CDR3 length equals 17 residues. Trimming pared 4 bases from V and 0 bases from J, leaving 19 bases between. Germline lookup yields CDR1 SEHNR and CDR2 FQNEAQ (reference sequence). In nucleotides, the CDR3 is TGTGCCAGCAGCTCGTATACGCTGAAGGCCGACTCCTACGAGCAGTACTTC. Translation: CASSSYTLKADSYEQYF.

This clonotype was seen at least ten times. The chain has TRBV3-1 and TRBJ2-7; D is unclear. Trimming stripped 2 bases from V and 8 bases from J, with 10 bases between. Germline values: CDR1 LGHDT, CDR2 YNNKEL (reference sequence). CDR3 size: 12 residues. Here the CDR3 reads CASSQSSTKQYF. The DNA for the CDR3 is TGTGCCAGCAGCCAATCCTCTACGAAGCAGTACTTC.

This clonotype was counted ten times or more. The chain carries TRBV20-1 and TRBJ1-2, with 10 bases that match TRBD1. The CDR3 sequence is 13 residues long. The ends lost 5 bases at V and 5 bases at J; junction bases unmatched: 5. Germline V gene lookup returns CDR1 DFQATT and CDR2 SNEGSKA (reference sequence). The CDR3 coding sequence is TGCAGTGCTTATGGACAGGGGGGGTATGGCTACACCTTC. The encoded protein is CSAYGQGGYGYTF.

This clonotype was observed a few times. This rearrangement joins TRBV7-9 to TRBJ1-3; D is uncertain. This CDR3 spans 15 amino acids. V was trimmed by 0 bases and J by 2 bases, leaving 8 bases between them. Per germline, CDR1 SEHNR and CDR2 FQNEAQ (reference sequence). The CDR3 region is CASSLAYNAGNTIYF. The CDR3 region has the DNA TGTGCCAGCAGCTTAGCGTATAATGCTGGAAACACCATATATTTT.

This clonotype was counted only a few times. This sequence joins TRBV25-1 and TRBJ1-2; D unclear. From germline, CDR1 is MGHDK and CDR2 SYGVNS. Trimming shortened V by 0 bases and J by 6 bases, and 17 bases separated the two germline ends. The CDR3 loop spans 16 amino acids. CDR3 loop: CASSEYNLGSSDGYTF. CDR3 DNA: TGTGCCAGCAGTGAATATAATTTAGGGTCATCGGATGGCTACACCTTC.

The CDR3 protein is CSVAGETKASPLPYNEQFF. The CDR3 region has the DNA TGCAGCGTTGCGGGAGAGACGAAGGCTAGTCCCTTACCCTACAATGAGCAGTTCTTC. The V call is TRBV29-1, the J call TRBJ2-1, with TRBD2 as a possible D gene (6 bases). The CDR3 has 19 residues. V was pared by 4 bases and J by 2 bases, with 27 bases between. CDR1 SQVTM and CDR2 ANQGSEA come from the germline V gene.

The chain combines TRBV20-1 with TRBJ1-2, with a weak D call TRBD1 (5 bases). Trimming removed 3 bases from V and 1 base from J, with 12 bases in between. The CDR3 runs to 14 residues. Germline loops: CDR1 DFQATT, CDR2 SNEGSKA (reference sequence). The CDR3 region has the DNA TGCAGTGCTAGGGGTGAGGGGCTTAACTATGGCTACACCTTC. Residues: CSARGEGLNYGYTF.

The chain recombines TRBV27 with TRBJ2-7; no clear D. Deletions cut 8 bases from V and 6 bases from J, with 11 bases between. The length of the CDR3 is 11 residues. Per the germline V gene, CDR1 is MNHEY and CDR2 is SMNVEV (reference sequence). The CDR3 DNA sequence: TGTGCCAGCCACTTTGTCGCCGAGCAGTACTTC. Amino acid sequence: CASHFVAEQYF.

The table lists this clonotype with a few counts. The chain carries TRBV9 and TRBJ2-1, with unresolved D. The ends were cut back, 3 bases at V and 3 bases at J, with 7 bases in the middle. CDR3 size: 13 residues. CDR1 and CDR2 (germline): SGDLS, YYNGEE. CDR3 nucleotide sequence: TGTGCCAGCAGCGCAACAGACTACAATGAGCAGTTCTTC. It translates to CASSATDYNEQFF. Complete variable domain (other parts from reference TRBV9 and TRBJ2-1): DSGVTQTPKHLITATGQRVTLRCSPRSGDLSVYWYQQSLDQGLQFLIQYYNGEERAKGNILERFSAQQFPDLHSELNLSSLELGDSALYFCASSATDYNEQFFGPGTRLTVL.

This clonotype was picked up many times. The chain uses TRBV5-6 and TRBJ2-5, with TRBD2 matching over 9 bases. Germline loops: CDR1 SGHDT, CDR2 YYEEEE. V was pared by 4 bases and J by 2 bases, with 3 bases of the junction left unmatched. This CDR3 has 14 residues. The CDR3 protein is CASSRSGGQETQYF. The DNA for the CDR3 is TGTGCCAGCAGCCGTAGCGGGGGTCAAGAGACCCAGTACTTC.